A single T cell receptor beta chain is shown here with its context. The antigen is unknown. The sample originates from a study of monozygotic twins with inflammatory bowel disease. The UMIs carried a 6-nucleotide sample barcode, and they were added by template switching. TCRdb re-called the 5' RACE reads and shows each CDR3 protein once, DNA omitted. This sample's clone table lists approximately 420,000 distinct CDR3 sequences. Study-level points and caveats: Among T cells, the various subtypes were not distinguishable. Twins with IBD had fewer clonotypes in common with others than healthy twins, particularly during disease activity.

Looked up from germline, CDR1 is SGDLS and CDR2 is YYNGEE. The CDR3 runs to 16 residues. The sequence came from a human donor with ulcerative colitis or Crohn's disease, or a healthy co-twin of an affected twin (not recorded which). The chain links TRBV9 to TRBJ2-7; TCRdb's D call of TRBD2 is untestable without DNA. Sample: blood. CDR3 region: CASSVGSGTETYEQYF. Looking up the rest from reference TRBV9 and TRBJ2-7 gives the full variable domain: DSGVTQTPKHLITATGQRVTLRCSPRSGDLSVYWYQQSLDQGLQFLIQYYNGEERAKGNILERFSAQQFPDLHSELNLSSLELGDSALYFCASSVGSGTETYEQYFGPGTRLTVT.